The sequence of this T cell receptor (beta chain) was determined in a study of blood T cell repertoires in COVID-19. CDR3 length: 16 residues. V was trimmed by 3 bases and J by 2 bases, leaving 14 bases between them. From germline, CDR1 is LNHNV and CDR2 YYDKDF (reference sequence). Assay used: immunoSEQ multiplex PCR; TCRdb lists only in-frame clones, some missing. This table holds about 400,000 clones, nearly 90% found once. The chain links TRBV15 to TRBJ1-3; TRBD1 is a possible D gene (5 bases). Sequencing used PBMCs or T cells enriched from blood (not recorded which). The sequence derives from a woman aged 18-35 years with acute COVID-19. CDR3 amino acids: CATSRAGTATGNTIYF. The CDR3 DNA follows: TGTGCCACCAGCAGGGCCGGGACTGCTACTGGAAACACCATATATTTT.